This T cell receptor beta chain originates from a study of blood T cell repertoires in COVID-19. About the study: Italy, Spain and the United States were the sources of the convalescent and acute COVID-19 samples.

Sequencing used immunoSEQ multiplex PCR; TCRdb keeps in-frame clones, though not all of them. The sample lists about 200,000 clones, 85% seen once, with 15% to 20% in the top ten. Grouping used clinical history reported by participants in a survey and questionnaire. Symptom resolution, clearance, or two negative PCRs marked donors in Cohort 3 as recovered. CDR3 length: 15 amino acids. The V gene end was trimmed by 3 bases and the J gene end by 1 base; junction bases not matched to a gene: 5. Germline V gene lookup returns CDR1 LGHDT and CDR2 YNNKEL (reference sequence). The origin of this receptor is a man aged 35-49 years who had recovered from COVID-19. The rearrangement links TRBV3-1 (or the pseudogene TRBV3-2) to TRBJ1-2; 7 bases line up with TRBD1. The source material was PBMCs or T cells enriched from blood (not recorded which). Written as DNA, the CDR3 is TGTGCCAGCAGCCAGGGGACAGAGCTTAACTATGGCTACACCTTC. Protein sequence: CASSQGTELNYGYTF.